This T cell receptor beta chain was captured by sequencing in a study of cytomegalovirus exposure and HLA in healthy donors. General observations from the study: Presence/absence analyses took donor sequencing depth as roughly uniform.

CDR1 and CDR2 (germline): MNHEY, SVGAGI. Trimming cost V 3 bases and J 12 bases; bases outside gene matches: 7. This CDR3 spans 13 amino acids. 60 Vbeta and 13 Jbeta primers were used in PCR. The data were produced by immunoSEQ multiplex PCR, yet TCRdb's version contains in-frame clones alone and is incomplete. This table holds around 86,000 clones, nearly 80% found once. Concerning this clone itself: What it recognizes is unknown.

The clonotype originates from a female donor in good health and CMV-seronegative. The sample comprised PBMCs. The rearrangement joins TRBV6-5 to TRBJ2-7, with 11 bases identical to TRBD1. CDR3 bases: TGTGCCAGCAGTTATCGGACAGGGGGCGTATTGTACTTC. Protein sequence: CASSYRTGGVLYF.